This is a list of T cell receptor beta chains from one sample in a study of spatial heterogeneity in lung cancer. TCRdb recomputed calls from the 5' RACE reads with MiXCR, one row per CDR3 protein. The table records some 43,000 distinct CDR3 sequences, about 10% of them present only once. The sample here was PBMCs, taken at follow-up. The receptor source for this set is a female donor with early-stage non-small cell lung cancer. The CDR3 runs from the conserved cysteine through the conserved F or W. A D gene is named only where the DNA matches it firmly. Expanded clones get a size class; other rows say once, few or many, or leave the size out.

d_call | j_call | clone_size | v_call | cdr3_aa | cdr3_nt
- | TRBJ1-2 | few | TRBV2 | CASSEGAGGYTF | TGTGCCAGCAGTGAAGGGGCCGGTGGCTACACCTTC
- | TRBJ2-3 | medium-sized | TRBV9 | CASSGGPSDTQYF | TGTGCCAGCAGCGGAGGTCCCTCCGATACGCAGTATTTT
- | TRBJ1-2 | many | TRBV29-1 | CSVEYAFGYTF | TGCAGCGTTGAATACGCATTTGGCTACACCTTC
- | TRBJ2-5 | few | TRBV28 | CASSFGLGPTETQYF | TGTGCCAGCAGTTTTGGGCTGGGGCCGACAGAGACCCAGTACTTC
TRBD1 | TRBJ1-6 | - | TRBV25-1 | CATEDRLSPLHF | TGTGCCACAGAGGACAGGCTGTCACCCCTCCACTTT
- | TRBJ2-7 | many | TRBV2 | CASMADRGAGEQYF | TGTGCCAGCATGGCTGACAGGGGAGCGGGGGAGCAGTACTTC
- | TRBJ2-5 | many | TRBV7-3 | CASSPGSQETQYF | TGTGCCAGCAGTCCCGGATCCCAAGAGACCCAGTACTTC
TRBD2 | TRBJ2-3 | medium-sized | TRBV20-1 | CSATALLLFSSGGKDTQYF | TGCAGTGCTACCGCACTCCTCTTGTTTAGTAGCGGGGGGAAAGATACGCAGTATTTT
- | TRBJ2-7 | medium-sized | TRBV3-1 | CASSRAQGSYEQYF | TGTGCCAGCAGCCGCGCACAGGGATCCTACGAGCAGTACTTC
- | TRBJ2-5 | - | TRBV27 | CASSSYGGGETQYF | TGTGCCAGCAGTTCCTACGGCGGTGGAGAGACCCAGTACTTC
TRBD1 | TRBJ2-1 | few | TRBV7-9 | CASSLAPGGNQFF | TGTGCCAGCAGCTTAGCGCCAGGGGGCAATCAGTTCTTC
- | TRBJ2-4 | many | TRBV7-2 | CASSPGNIQYF | TGTGCCAGCAGTCCAGGAAACATTCAGTACTTC
TRBD1 | TRBJ2-6 | few | TRBV4-2 | CASSHLGDSSSGANVLTF | TGTGCCAGCAGCCACCTTGGGGACAGCTCCTCTGGGGCCAACGTCCTGACTTTC
- | TRBJ1-2 | many | TRBV20-1 | CSARDGGVAYGYTF | TGCAGTGCTAGAGATGGAGGGGTGGCTTATGGCTACACCTTC
TRBD2 | TRBJ2-1 | few | TRBV29-1 | CSVTSGSYNEQFF | TGCAGCGTCACTAGCGGCTCCTACAATGAGCAGTTCTTC
- | TRBJ2-6 | many | TRBV19 | CASTSGGLTSGANVLTF | TGTGCCAGTACCTCTGGGGGGTTGACATCTGGGGCCAACGTCCTGACTTTC
- | TRBJ2-7 | - | TRBV28 | CASSLRLYEQYF | TGTGCCAGCAGTTTGCGGCTCTACGAGCAGTACTTC
TRBD1 | TRBJ1-5 | - | TRBV7-2 | CASSFGQGGQPQHF | TGTGCCAGCAGCTTCGGACAGGGTGGGCAGCCCCAGCATTTT
- | TRBJ2-1 | many | TRBV12-3/TRBV12-4 | CASSPSVWSFNEQFF | TGTGCCAGCAGCCCTTCGGTCTGGTCCTTCAATGAGCAGTTCTTC
- | TRBJ2-3 | many | TRBV5-6 | CASSFGRNTDTQYF | TGTGCCAGCAGCTTCGGCAGGAACACAGATACGCAGTATTTT
- | TRBJ1-4 | - | TRBV2 | CASSGNGIEKLFF | TGTGCCAGCAGTGGCAACGGCATTGAAAAACTGTTTTTT
- | TRBJ1-2 | many | TRBV5-1 | CASSSAGFGYTF | TGCGCCAGCAGCTCGGCAGGTTTTGGCTACACCTTC
TRBD2 | TRBJ2-7 | many | TRBV3-1 | CASMRTGGTHEQYF | TGTGCCAGCATGAGAACGGGAGGGACCCACGAGCAGTACTTC
- | TRBJ1-5 | many | TRBV28 | CASSPLGSSNQPQHF | TGTGCCAGCAGCCCTCTGGGGTCTAGCAATCAGCCCCAGCATTTT
- | TRBJ2-3 | few | TRBV6-5 | CASSYSWGGGSDTQYF | TGTGCCAGCAGTTACAGCTGGGGCGGCGGCTCAGATACGCAGTATTTT
TRBD1 | TRBJ2-7 | - | TRBV28 | CASSPHGQAVTYEQYF | TGTGCCAGCAGTCCCCACGGACAGGCGGTCACCTACGAGCAGTACTTC
- | TRBJ1-4 | - | TRBV15 | CATSFNSNEKLFF | TGTGCCACCAGTTTCAACTCTAATGAAAAACTGTTTTTT
TRBD1 | TRBJ1-1 | few | TRBV6-2/TRBV6-3 | CASSWTGRSTEAFF | TGTGCCAGCAGTTGGACAGGGAGGAGCACTGAAGCTTTCTTT
- | TRBJ2-3 | - | TRBV30 | CAWRNGGGSDTQYF | TGTGCCTGGCGAAATGGAGGAGGGTCAGATACGCAGTATTTT
TRBD1 | TRBJ2-1 | few | TRBV29-1 | CSGEIGTALNEQFF | TGCAGCGGGGAAATCGGGACAGCTCTTAATGAGCAGTTCTTC
- | TRBJ2-7 | many | TRBV27 | CASSLTGRSSYEQYF | TGTGCCAGCAGTTTAACAGGGAGGAGCTCCTACGAGCAGTACTTC
- | TRBJ1-5 | many | TRBV21-1 | CASSRALPYQPQHF | TGTGCCAGCAGCCGGGCCCTACCTTATCAGCCCCAGCATTTT
- | TRBJ2-2 | many | TRBV19 | CASSIGVGELFF | TGTGCCAGTAGTATAGGCGTCGGGGAGCTGTTTTTT
TRBD1 | TRBJ2-7 | many | TRBV5-1 | CASSFRDSLSAVYEQYF | TGCGCCAGCAGCTTCCGGGACAGCCTCTCTGCCGTCTACGAGCAGTACTTC